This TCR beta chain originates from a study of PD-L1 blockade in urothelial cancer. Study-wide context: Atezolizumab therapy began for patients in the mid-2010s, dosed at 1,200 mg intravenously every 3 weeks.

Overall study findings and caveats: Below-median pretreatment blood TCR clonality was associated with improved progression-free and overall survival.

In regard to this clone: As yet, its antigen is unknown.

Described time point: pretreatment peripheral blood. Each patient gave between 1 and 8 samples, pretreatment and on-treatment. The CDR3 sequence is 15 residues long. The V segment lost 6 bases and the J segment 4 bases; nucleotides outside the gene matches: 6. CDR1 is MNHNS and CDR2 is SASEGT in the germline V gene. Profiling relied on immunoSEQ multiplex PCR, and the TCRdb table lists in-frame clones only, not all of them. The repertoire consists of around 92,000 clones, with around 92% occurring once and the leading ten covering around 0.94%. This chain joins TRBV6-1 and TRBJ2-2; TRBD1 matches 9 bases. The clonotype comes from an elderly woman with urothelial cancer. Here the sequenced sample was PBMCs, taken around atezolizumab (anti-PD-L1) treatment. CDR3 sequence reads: CASRLTGGSTGELFF. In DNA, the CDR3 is TGTGCCAGCAGGCTAACAGGGGGCAGCACCGGGGAGCTGTTTTTT.